Listed here are 22 T cell receptor beta chains from one sample, sequenced in a study of blood T cell repertoires in COVID-19. Measured with immunoSEQ multiplex PCR; TCRdb has only the in-frame clones, and not every one. The sample yields around 88,000 clones, over 90% seen once. Input material: peripheral blood. The receptor set was obtained from a man aged 55 to 70 with acute or convalescent COVID-19.

V and J are TRBV11-3 and TRBJ2-2; D remains unclear. V lost 5 bases to trimming and J lost 4 bases, with 14 bases between them. Germline values: CDR1 SGHNT, CDR2 YENEEA. The CDR3 spans 15 residues. The CDR3 region has the DNA TGTGCCAGCAGCCCCGGCGACTCCTTCACCGGGGAGCTGTTTTTT. Translated, it gives CASSPGDSFTGELFF.

This chain uses TRBV9 with TRBJ1-5; D not certain. Germline CDR1 reads SGDLS; CDR2 reads YYNGEE. Trimming cost V 5 bases and J 7 bases, with 13 bases left between them. There are 13 residues in the CDR3. The CDR3 sequence: CASSEHGGQPQHF. CDR3 in DNA: TGTGCCAGCAGTGAACATGGAGGGCAGCCCCAGCATTTT.

The V and J genes are TRBV11-2 and TRBJ1-1, with a tentative D call TRBD1 (5 bases). V dropped 5 bases and J dropped 0 bases, with 10 bases sitting between them. This CDR3 has 14 amino acids. From germline, CDR1 is SGHAT and CDR2 FQNNGV. CDR3 DNA sequence: TGTGCCAGCAGCCCCCGACAGCTGAACACTGAAGCTTTCTTT. It specifies CASSPRQLNTEAFF.

The chain has TRBV6-2 or TRBV6-3 and TRBJ2-2; the D gene is possibly TRBD1 (5 bases). The V gene lost 5 bases and the J gene lost 3 bases, with 19 bases spanning the gap. This CDR3 spans 17 amino acids. Germline CDR1 reads MNHEY; CDR2 reads SVGEGT. The DNA of the CDR3 is TGTGCCAGCAGTCCACTCCGGGCAGGGAAGTACACCGGGGAGCTGTTTTTT. Amino acid sequence: CASSPLRAGKYTGELFF.

The V gene is TRBV7-2, the J gene TRBJ2-5, with 8 nucleotides matching TRBD2. From germline, CDR1 is SGHTA and CDR2 FQGNSA. Trimming cost V 5 bases and J 5 bases; bases outside gene matches: 13. This CDR3 spans 16 amino acids. CDR3 amino acids: CASSAGLRGGVETQYF. The CDR3 bases are TGTGCCAGCAGCGCGGGACTACGGGGGGGAGTCGAGACCCAGTACTTC.

V and J are TRBV20-1 and TRBJ2-7, with TRBD2 identical over 12 bases. Germline assignment: CDR1 DFQATT and CDR2 SNEGSKA (reference sequence). The junction had 8 bases not matched to a gene; V was cut back by 3 bases and J by 2 bases. The CDR3 is 16 amino acids. CDR3 bases: TGCAGTGCTAGTCCCGGACTAGCGGGATGGACCTACGAGCAGTACTTC. Amino acids: CSASPGLAGWTYEQYF.

The chain couples TRBV19 to TRBJ2-7, with TRBD1 as a possible D gene (6 bases). There are 14 residues in the CDR3. Germline V gives CDR1 LNHDA, CDR2 SQIVND (reference sequence). V was shortened by 5 bases and J by 1 base, with 12 bases between the two germline ends. The chain's CDR3 is CASSLQGWSYEQYF. The CDR3 nucleotides are TGTGCCAGTAGTTTACAGGGCTGGTCCTACGAGCAGTACTTC.

This sequence joins TRBV29-1 and TRBJ2-7; 8 bases match TRBD1. The CDR3 sequence is 13 residues long. Germline CDR1 and CDR2: SQVTM and ANQGSEA. With 6 bases clipped from V and 4 bases from J, the junction kept 8 bases outside the gene matches. CDR3 DNA sequence: TGCAGCGTAAGGACAGGGTCGGGGTACGAGCAGTACTTC. It translates to CSVRTGSGYEQYF.

The gene calls are TRBV27 and TRBJ2-1; no clear D gene. V lost 4 bases and J 5 bases, leaving 12 bases between the germline ends. The CDR3 extends over 14 amino acids. CDR1 is MNHEY, CDR2 SMNVEV, per germline (reference sequence). CDR3 region: CASSSWQNNNEQFF. The CDR3 nucleotides read TGTGCCAGCAGTTCGTGGCAGAATAACAATGAGCAGTTCTTC.

The chain uses TRBV7-3 and TRBJ2-1; possibly TRBD2 for D (5 bases). Trimming removed 3 bases at V and 8 bases at J, with 11 bases between. Germline V gene sequence: CDR1 SGHTA, CDR2 FQGTGA. The CDR3 loop spans 13 amino acids. This CDR3 is CASSLGAMYEQFF. CDR3 bases: TGTGCCAGCAGCTTGGGAGCGATGTATGAGCAGTTCTTC.

V usage is TRBV5-8 and J usage is TRBJ2-2, with D uncertain. The CDR3 is 13 residues long. The V gene lost 3 bases and the J gene lost 1 base, with 4 bases spanning the gap. Germline V gene sequence: CDR1 SGHTS, CDR2 YDEGEE. CDR3 sequence reads: CASSSRNTGELFF. The CDR3 region has the DNA TGTGCCAGCAGCTCTAGGAACACCGGGGAGCTGTTTTTT.

The V gene is TRBV5-1, the J gene TRBJ2-7; 12 nucleotides match TRBD2. The trim removed 3 bases at V and 6 bases at J, leaving 7 bases unmatched. The CDR3 runs to 15 residues. Germline CDR1 SGHRS, CDR2 YFSETQ. The CDR3 coding sequence is TGCGCCAGCAGCTCAAACCCGGGACTAGCGGGCGAGCAGTACTTC. Protein sequence: CASSSNPGLAGEQYF.

The CDR3 loop reads CASSQTQGYNEQFF. DNA of the CDR3: TGCGCCAGCAGCCAAACTCAGGGTTACAATGAGCAGTTCTTC. The chain employs TRBV4-1 and TRBJ2-1; TRBD1 is a possible D gene (5 bases). CDR1 MGHRA and CDR2 YSYEKL come from the germline V gene. This CDR3 spans 14 amino acids. With 2 bases removed from V and 4 bases from J, the gap between germline ends came to 9 bases.

This clone turned up a few times. The chain has TRBV7-2 and TRBJ2-7; 9 bases fit TRBD2. The trim removed 5 bases at V and 0 bases at J, leaving 8 bases unmatched. The germline CDR1 and CDR2 sequences are SGHTA and FQGNSA. The CDR3 spans 16 residues. CDR3 nucleotides: TGTGCCAGCAGCCAGCGGCTAGCGGGGAACTCCTACGAGCAGTACTTC. It codes for CASSQRLAGNSYEQYF.

This sequence joins TRBV6-2 or TRBV6-3 and TRBJ2-1; 7 positions agree with TRBD2. From germline, CDR1 is MNHEY and CDR2 SVGEGT. The CDR3 is made up of 12 amino acids. Trimming took 1 base from V and 12 from J; bases not matched to a gene: 3. Here the CDR3 DNA reads TGTGCCAGCAGTTACTTTGCTAGCGGGCAGTTCTTC. Its translation: CASSYFASGQFF.

The genes are TRBV28 and TRBJ2-7; no clear D gene. The V and J ends lost 4 bases and 4 bases respectively, with 11 bases between them. Looked up from germline, CDR1 is MDHEN and CDR2 is SYDVKM. The CDR3 covers 13 residues. This CDR3 is CASSSPAVYEQYF. CDR3 bases: TGTGCCAGCAGTTCGCCGGCGGTGTACGAGCAGTACTTC.

The chain joins TRBV6-6 to TRBJ2-7, with 7 bases aligning to TRBD2. J gave up 2 bases and V 2 bases, and 6 bases lay outside the gene matches. CDR3 length: 15 residues. In germline, CDR1 is MNHNY, CDR2 SVGAGI (reference sequence). The chain's CDR3 is CASSYTLALTYEQYF. CDR3 in DNA: TGTGCCAGCAGTTACACACTAGCGCTTACCTACGAGCAGTACTTC.

This chain joins TRBV19 and TRBJ2-1; TRBD1 matches 8 bases. The ends lost 9 bases at V and 4 bases at J; junction bases unmatched: 14. The germline V gene has CDR1 LNHDA and CDR2 SQIVND (reference sequence). CDR3 length: 16 amino acids. The CDR3 loop is CARGEEGDRTYNEQFF. The CDR3 DNA sequence: TGTGCCAGAGGAGAAGAAGGGGACAGGACGTACAATGAGCAGTTCTTC.

The chain employs TRBV27 and TRBJ2-1, with 10 bases aligning to TRBD1. Germline CDR1 and CDR2: MNHEY and SMNVEV (reference sequence). Losses at the gene ends were 4 bases for V and 6 bases for J; bases not matched to a gene: 3. The CDR3 contains 14 residues. DNA for the CDR3: TGTGCCAGCAGTTCGGGGACAGGGGTCAATGAGCAGTTCTTC. Translation: CASSSGTGVNEQFF.

With respect to this clone: Other DNA sequences in the sample encode the same CDR3. The chain employs TRBV7-3 and TRBJ2-2; 11 nucleotides agree with TRBD1. Trimming cost V 2 bases and J 6 bases; bases outside gene matches: 8. Germline CDR1 is SGHTA and CDR2 is FQGTGA. The CDR3 has 17 residues. CDR3 nucleotide sequence: TGTGCCAGCAGCTTACCCGGGGGGACAGGGGGGGCCGGGGAGCTGTTTTTT. It yields the protein CASSLPGGTGGAGELFF.

The CDR3 DNA reads as TGTGCCAGCAGCTTAGAACAGAAAGACGGGGAGCTGTTTTTT. Its protein is CASSLEQKDGELFF. V and J are TRBV7-2 and TRBJ2-2; unclear D gene. This CDR3 is 14 amino acids long. The V gene lost 1 base and the J gene lost 7 bases, with 10 bases spanning the gap. Germline-derived CDR1 and CDR2 are SGHTA and FQGNSA.

The rearrangement joins TRBV24-1 to TRBJ1-5; D gene ambiguous. V dropped 5 bases and J dropped 2 bases, with 18 bases sitting between them. CDR1 and CDR2 (germline): KGHDR, SFDVKD. The CDR3 length is 17 residues. In nucleotides, the CDR3 is TGTGCCACCAGTGCCTTGTCGGGGTTTGGTTGCAATCAGCCCCAGCATTTT. Translating it yields CATSALSGFGCNQPQHF.